Each of the 12 T cell receptor beta chains below was sequenced from the same sample in a study of blood T cell repertoires in COVID-19. Libraries were prepared by immunoSEQ multiplex PCR; TCRdb keeps only in-frame clonotypes and omits some of them. In the table there are about 210,000 clones, roughly 84% of which are singletons. The sequencing sample was made of peripheral blood. Receptors originate from a woman older than 75 with COVID-19, enrolled during active disease.

This clone was found a few times. The V and J genes are TRBV28 and TRBJ2-7, with 7 bases fitting TRBD2. The CDR3 has 15 residues. V dropped 7 bases and J dropped 0; count of bases not matched to a gene: 9. The germline gives CDR1 MDHEN, CDR2 SYDVKM. The CDR3 here is CASTPGGTTSYEQYF. The CDR3 DNA sequence: TGTGCCAGCACGCCCGGGGGGACCACCTCCTACGAGCAGTACTTC.

The genes are TRBV18 and TRBJ1-3, with 7 bases aligning to TRBD1. Germline CDR1 reads KGHSH; CDR2 reads LQKENI. This CDR3 spans 16 amino acids. V lost 0 bases and J lost 2; bases outside the gene matches: 4. The CDR3, as DNA: TGTGCCAGCTCACCACCGAGACAGGGAGCTGGAAACACCATATATTTT. This encodes CASSPPRQGAGNTIYF.

This rearrangement joins TRBV5-1 to TRBJ1-1; 8 bases are shared with TRBD1. Trimming took 5 bases from V and 3 from J; bases not matched to a gene: 9. CDR3 size: 15 residues. CDR1 SGHRS and CDR2 YFSETQ come from the germline V gene. In nucleotides, the CDR3 is TGCGCCAGCAGACAAACAGGGGGGACGGACACTGAAGCTTTCTTT. It codes for CASRQTGGTDTEAFF.

The table lists this clone with a count of one. The J gene is TRBJ2-4, the V gene TRBV19, with D possibly being TRBD1 (6 bases). V lost 7 bases to trimming and J lost 7 bases, with 17 bases between them. The CDR3 sequence is 14 residues long. Germline lookup yields CDR1 LNHDA and CDR2 SQIVND (reference sequence). The DNA for the CDR3 is TGTGCCAGTACCGAACCGGACAGATTGAACATTCAGTACTTC. Translating gives CASTEPDRLNIQYF.

V and J are TRBV21-1 and TRBJ2-7; no check of the table's D call, TRBD2, against the DNA was made. TRBV21-1 is termed a pseudogene. This CDR3 is built from 14 residues. In DNA, the CDR3 is TGTGGCCCGTTGGGGGGAGAGGCCTCCTACGAGCAGTACGTC. Amino acids: CGPLGGEASYEQYV.

The chain carries TRBV4-1 and TRBJ1-3; D ambiguous. The V end was cut by 1 base, the J end by 3 bases, with 10 bases between. CDR1 and CDR2 from the germline V gene are MGHRA and YSYEKL. The CDR3 runs to 15 residues. CDR3 nucleotide sequence: TGCGCCAGCAGCCAAGCGATCTATTATGGAAACACCATATATTTT. Amino acid sequence: CASSQAIYYGNTIYF.

The chain combines TRBV7-8 with TRBJ2-7, with D maybe TRBD2 (5 bases). The germline V gene has CDR1 SGHVS and CDR2 FQNEAQ. The CDR3 is 10 amino acids. CDR3 sequence: CVADPGEQYV. For the CDR3, the DNA is TGTGTAGCAGATCCGGGGGAGCAGTACGTC.

The rearrangement joins TRBV30 to TRBJ1-4; 7 nucleotides align to TRBD1. In germline, CDR1 is GTSNPN, CDR2 SVGIG (reference sequence). The ends lost 5 bases at V and 0 bases at J; junction bases unmatched: 3. The CDR3 is 14 residues long. CDR3 residues: CAWGTGATNEKLFF. The CDR3 nucleotides read TGTGCCTGGGGAACAGGGGCAACTAATGAAAAACTGTTTTTT.

DNA of the CDR3: TGTGCCAGCAGCCACGCCGGTAGCGTTGCTGAGCAGTTCTTC. Its protein product is CASSHAGSVAEQFF. The chain carries TRBV3-1 (or the pseudogene TRBV3-2) and TRBJ2-1; D is perhaps TRBD2 (5 bases). The CDR3 spans 14 residues. Trimming shortened V by 3 bases and J by 9 bases, and 15 bases separated the two germline ends. Germline V lookup: CDR1 LGHDT, CDR2 YNNKEL (reference sequence).

V is TRBV7-2 and J is TRBJ2-5, with a tentative D call TRBD1 (5 bases). Trimming removed 1 base at V and 5 bases at J, with 11 bases between. Germline V gene sequence: CDR1 SGHTA, CDR2 FQGNSA. This CDR3 spans 14 amino acids. The CDR3 region has the DNA TGTGCCAGCAGCTTAGGGGCCCCAGGGGAGACCCAGTACTTC. Amino acids: CASSLGAPGETQYF.

This rearrangement joins TRBV5-4 to TRBJ2-1, with 7 bases identical to TRBD1. V lost 4 bases and J lost 12; bases outside the gene matches: 10. This CDR3 is 13 amino acids long. The germline CDR1 and CDR2 sequences are SGHNT and YYREEE (reference sequence). The CDR3 sequence: CASSPTGTVGQFF. The CDR3 nucleotides read TGTGCCAGCAGCCCAACCGGGACAGTAGGGCAGTTCTTC.

This chain connects TRBV5-4 to TRBJ2-5, with 11 nucleotides matching TRBD2. This CDR3 has 15 residues. Germline V CDR1 and CDR2: SGHNT, YYREEE (reference sequence). Germline trimming cut 2 bases from V and 3 bases from J; bases unmatched to any gene: 3. CDR3 amino acids: CASSFGLAGKETQYF. As DNA, the CDR3 is TGTGCCAGCAGCTTCGGACTAGCGGGTAAAGAGACCCAGTACTTC.